This TCR beta chain was identified in a study of technical replicates of blood from four donors (dated by TCRdb to about 2017). To prepare the library, the immunoSEQ multiplex PCR assay was applied. As stored in TCRdb, this immuneACCESS dataset retains in-frame rearrangements with V and J assigned. A fraction of the clones does not appear; measured against another copy, unresolved V genes explain less than half of the discrepancy, and the remainder lacks a known reason. Across this sample there are around 70,000 clones, with around 97% seen only once. The ten largest clones represent about 0.28% of the sample. The germline V gene yields MNHEY for CDR1 and SVGAGI for CDR2. For this chain, trimming is 2 bases at the V end and 6 bases at the J end, and the number of junction bases without a gene match is 10. The CDR3 sequence holds 16 residues, the cysteine and phenylalanine included. Only CDR3 DNA remains: 48 bases, in frame from the first base.

This clone has only one observation. Its antigen remains unidentified. One base away there is no much larger clone; base qualities are not given. This chain joins TRBV6-5 to TRBJ2-7; 10 middle bases align to TRBD2. The sequence derives from a human donor in good health. Sequenced: T cells isolated from PBMCs. The CDR3 reads as follows: CASSYEPGLAWSEQYF. The nucleotides read TGTGCCAGCAGTTACGAACCGGGACTAGCGTGGTCCGAGCAGTACTTC.